This T cell receptor (beta chain) was sequenced in a study of blood T cell repertoires in COVID-19. Study context: Specimens from acute and convalescent COVID-19 originated in the United States, Italy and Spain.

Using immunoSEQ multiplex PCR, the repertoire was profiled, and TCRdb retains in-frame clones only, with some absent. This table holds about 110,000 clones, about 85% found once. J was trimmed by 9 bases and V by 2 bases; bases with no gene match: 10. The CDR3 runs 15 residues. CDR1 WNHNN and CDR2 SYGVQD come from the germline V gene (reference sequence). This clone was counted a single time. Sequencing was carried out using peripheral blood. The receptor was derived from a human donor in a cohort sampled during active COVID-19. The rearrangement uses TRBV10-1 and TRBJ2-1; 7 bases map to TRBD2. The CDR3 region has the DNA TGCGCCAGCAGTGAGCGGCTAGCGGAGCGAGGTGAGCAGTTCTTC. Translated: CASSERLAERGEQFF.